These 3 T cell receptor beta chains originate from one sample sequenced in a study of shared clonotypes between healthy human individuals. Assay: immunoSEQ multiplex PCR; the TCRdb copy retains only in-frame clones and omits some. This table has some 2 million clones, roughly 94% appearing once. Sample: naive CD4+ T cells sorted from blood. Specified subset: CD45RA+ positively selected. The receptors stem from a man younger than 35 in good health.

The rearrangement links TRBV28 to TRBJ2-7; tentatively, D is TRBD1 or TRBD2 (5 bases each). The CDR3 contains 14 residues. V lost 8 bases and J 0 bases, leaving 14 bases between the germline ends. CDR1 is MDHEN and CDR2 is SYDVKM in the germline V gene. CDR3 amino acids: CASGGDSSSYEQYF. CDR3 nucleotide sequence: TGTGCCAGCGGAGGCGACAGTAGCTCCTACGAGCAGTACTTC.

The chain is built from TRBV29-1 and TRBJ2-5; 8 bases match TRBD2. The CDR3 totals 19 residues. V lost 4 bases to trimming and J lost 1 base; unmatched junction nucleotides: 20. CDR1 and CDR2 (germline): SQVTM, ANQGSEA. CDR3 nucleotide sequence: TGCAGCGTTGTGGGATCGGGGGGGACTTTTACGACCTTCCAAGAGACCCAGTACTTC. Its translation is CSVVGSGGTFTTFQETQYF. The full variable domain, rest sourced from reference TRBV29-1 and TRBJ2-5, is SAVISQKPSRDICQRGTSLTIQCQVDSQVTMMFWYRQQPGQSLTLIATANQGSEATYESGFVIDKFPISRPNLTFSTLTVSNMSPEDSSIYLCSVVGSGGTFTTFQETQYFGPGTRLLVL.

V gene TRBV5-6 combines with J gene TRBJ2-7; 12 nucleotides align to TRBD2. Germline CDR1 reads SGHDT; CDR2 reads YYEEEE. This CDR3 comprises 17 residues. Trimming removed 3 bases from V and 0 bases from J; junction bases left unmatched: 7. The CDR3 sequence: CASSWGTSGLFSYEQYF. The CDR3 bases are TGTGCCAGCAGCTGGGGGACTAGCGGGTTGTTCTCCTACGAGCAGTACTTC.